Listed below are T cell receptor beta chains from one sample, sequenced in a study of beta chain features in type 1 diabetes. The data were produced by immunoSEQ multiplex PCR, yet TCRdb's version contains in-frame clones alone and is incomplete. This sample yields hundreds of thousands of clones, of which roughly a tenth are seen a single time; around 0.017% belongs to the top ten. Sequencing was done on a sample of naive CD4+ T cells from blood. These receptors originate from a man aged 25-45 years with type 1 diabetes. CDR3s include the opening cysteine and the closing phenylalanine or tryptophan. Each record gives: CDR3 length, V gene, clone size, J gene, D gene, CDR3 DNA, CDR3 protein. D genes are given only for firm matches. Clone size, where shown, is once, few, many, or a class for clones that have expanded.

15	TRBV5-1	few	TRBJ2-5	TRBD2	TGCGCCAGCAGCTTGGTCGCTAGCGGAGGAGAGACCCAGTACTTC	CASSLVASGGETQYF
17	TRBV5-1	few	TRBJ2-1	TRBD1	TGCGCCAGCAGCCCAACCCCCCCCGGGACAGGGGTGGATGAGCAGTTCTTC	CASSPTPPGTGVDEQFF
13	TRBV10-3	NA	TRBJ2-7	TRBD1	TGTGCCATCAGCGGACAGGGGACCTACGAGCAGTACTTC	CAISGQGTYEQYF
15	TRBV27	NA	TRBJ2-1	TRBD1	TGTGCCAGCAGTCTCCGGGACAGCCCCTACAATGAGCAGTTCTTC	CASSLRDSPYNEQFF
15	TRBV4-3	NA	TRBJ1-6	TRBD1	TGCGCCAGCAGCCAACCGGGACAGGGTGGTTCACCCCTCCACTTT	CASSQPGQGGSPLHF
19	TRBV7-9	few	TRBJ1-1	NA	TGTGCCAGCAGTCCTAACCTTCTCGGGCAGGGGAAAACTAACACTGAAGCTTTCTTT	CASSPNLLGQGKTNTEAFF
14	TRBV29-1	NA	TRBJ2-3	TRBD2	TGCAGCGCCAGCCGGGGGGGCCATGCCGATACGCAGTATTTT	CSASRGGHADTQYF
15	TRBV7-2	few	TRBJ1-6	TRBD1	TGTGCCAGCAGGCTCTACGGGACAGGAGGTTCACCCCTCCACTTT	CASRLYGTGGSPLHF
19	TRBV23-1	few	TRBJ2-5	TRBD1	TGCGCCAGCAGTCAATTCCCAACCCGGGACAGGGGAGGCCAAGAGACCCAGTACTTC	CASSQFPTRDRGGQETQYF
15	TRBV9	NA	TRBJ1-2	TRBD1	TGTGCCAGCAGCGGATCCGGGACAGGGGCTAAACTAGACACCTTC	CASSGSGTGAKLDTF
14	TRBV18	NA	TRBJ2-7	NA	TGTGCCAGCTCACCACCAGGGAGAACCTACGAGCAGTACTTC	CASSPPGRTYEQYF
15	TRBV7-3	NA	TRBJ2-7	TRBD2	TGTGCCAGCAGTTCTGGGCTAGCGGGGGAATACGAGCAGTACTTC	CASSSGLAGEYEQYF
13	TRBV7-9	few	TRBJ2-1	NA	TGTGCCAGCACACTAGACAAATACAATGAGCAGTTCTTC	CASTLDKYNEQFF
14	TRBV18	few	TRBJ2-1	NA	TGTGCCAGCTCACCCGCCCGAGGGCCGAATGAGCAGTTCTTC	CASSPARGPNEQFF
15	TRBV7-2	few	TRBJ2-7	TRBD1	TGTGCCAGCAGCTTAGGACAGGGGACTTTCTACGAGCAGTACTTC	CASSLGQGTFYEQYF
14	TRBV19	NA	TRBJ2-5	NA	TGTGCCAGTAGTGTTCTAGCGCGGTCAGAGACCCAGTACTTC	CASSVLARSETQYF
12	TRBV5-1	NA	TRBJ1-2	NA	TGCGCCAGCAGCTTGGAGCCTTATGGCTACACCTTC	CASSLEPYGYTF
14	TRBV29-1	few	TRBJ1-4	NA	TGCAGCGTTTCCCCTCAGGGGAGTAATGAAAAACTGTTTTTT	CSVSPQGSNEKLFF
15	TRBV7-3	few	TRBJ1-5	TRBD1	TGTGCCAGCAACAAGACAGGGGGTGGCAATCAGCCCCAGCATTTT	CASNKTGGGNQPQHF
15	TRBV28	few	TRBJ2-3	TRBD2	TGTGCCAGCAGTTCCCCGGGACTAGACACAGATACGCAGTATTTT	CASSSPGLDTDTQYF
16	TRBV9	few	TRBJ2-2	NA	TGTGCCAGCAGCAGACGCGGGGACCGGAACACCGGGGAGCTGTTTTTT	CASSRRGDRNTGELFF
13	TRBV2	few	TRBJ1-2	NA	TGTGCCAGCAGCGATCCCCCTCGGGGGAAGAACACCTTC	CASSDPPRGKNTF
14	TRBV7-2	few	TRBJ2-5	NA	TGTGCCAGCAGCCTTTCGACGGGGGTAGAGACCCAGTACTTC	CASSLSTGVETQYF